The present T cell receptor (beta chain) was sequenced within a study of blood T cell repertoires in COVID-19 (dated by TCRdb to about 2020). Study-level background: Samples from collaborators originated in the United States, Italy and Spain and spanned both the acute and convalescent phases of COVID-19. The repertoires were released in a freely available public database meant as a resource for research on the immune response to SARS-CoV-2. Subjects who had been exposed to COVID-19, were actively infected with it, or had recovered from it provided the deeply sampled blood TCRbeta repertoires that made up the dataset. The material from the prospective study consisted of cDNA or gDNA derived from T cells, B-cell-depleted T cells, or PBMCs. Where HLA class I and class II types were available, the types were taken from metadata supplied by the sample provider, not from assay-based typing. The sample metadata nearly always contained a de-identified subject ID, COVID-19 status, age in years and sex. Samples were obtained from the ongoing ImmuneRACE study (first 160 participants) and from about 1,300 subjects provided by 6 global collaborators.

With respect to this clone: Its antigen is currently not known. Base qualities were left out, and no much larger clone turns up one base away.

Broader findings and caveats from the paper: The amount of clinical and demographic metadata varied by source and participant and was provided uncurated.

The immunoSEQ Assay, a bias-controlled multiplex PCR, was used to amplify TCRbeta CDR3 regions from genomic DNA. Under the source paper's analysis protocol: The number of nucleated cells in each sample was estimated from the amplification of reference gene primers within the assay. Sequence reads were collapsed and filtered to measure the absolute abundance of every unique TCRbeta CDR3 rearrangement. For each sample, productive Simpson clonality was calculated as the square root of Simpson's diversity index over productive rearrangements. The table comes from immuneACCESS by way of TCRdb, which keeps in-frame sequences with V and J called. Part of the clones is missing from these tables; in studies checked, under half for an unresolved V gene and the rest for unknown reasons. From that table come the V and J calls and clone size; the DNA was used to work out D and trimming. For this sample there are 140,000 or so clones; approximately 86% appear just once. 0.75% to 0.95% of the sample is held by the ten biggest clonotypes.

Collaborating institutions collected whole blood in K2EDTA tubes following their own protocols. For TCRbeta analysis, collaborators shipped samples as frozen whole blood, isolated PBMCs, or DNA extracted from either of those sample types. Material for sequencing was peripheral blood. The receptor was isolated from a woman between 45 and 60 years old with acute or convalescent COVID-19.

The DNA sequence is given as TGTGCCAGTAGTATGCAGGGGGGTTCCTACGAGCAGTACTTC. It is translated as CASSMQGGSYEQYF. Recombination connected TRBV19 to TRBJ2-7; D gene: possibly TRBD1, on 7 matching bases. Including cysteine and phenylalanine, the CDR3 has 14 amino acids. Of all the DNA, just the CDR3 is kept, 42 bases in frame from base 1. Looking up the germline V gene (reference sequence) yields CDR1 LNHDA and CDR2 SQIVND. V and J are truncated by 3 bases and 1 base respectively, leaving an intervening sequence of 10 bases.